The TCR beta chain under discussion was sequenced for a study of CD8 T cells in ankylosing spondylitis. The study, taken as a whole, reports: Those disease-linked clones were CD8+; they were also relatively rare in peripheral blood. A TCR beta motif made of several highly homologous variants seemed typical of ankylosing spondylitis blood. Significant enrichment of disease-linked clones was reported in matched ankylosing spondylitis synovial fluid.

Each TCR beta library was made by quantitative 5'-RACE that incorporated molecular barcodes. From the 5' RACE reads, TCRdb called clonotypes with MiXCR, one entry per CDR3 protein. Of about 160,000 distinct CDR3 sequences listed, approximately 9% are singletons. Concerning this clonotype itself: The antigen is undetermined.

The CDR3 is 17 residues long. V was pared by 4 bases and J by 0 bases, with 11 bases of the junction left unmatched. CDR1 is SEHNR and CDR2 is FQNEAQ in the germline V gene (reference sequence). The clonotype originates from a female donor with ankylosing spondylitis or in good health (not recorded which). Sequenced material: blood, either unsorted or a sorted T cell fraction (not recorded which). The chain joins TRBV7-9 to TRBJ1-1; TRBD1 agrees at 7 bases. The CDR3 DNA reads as TGTGCCAGCAGCTCGCTTCAGGGGGGAACCATGAACACTGAAGCTTTCTTT. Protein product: CASSSLQGGTMNTEAFF.